This TCR beta chain was identified in a study of blood T cell repertoires in COVID-19. Study-wide context: Spain, Italy and the United States supplied samples that represented acute and convalescent COVID-19. The analysed material was cDNA or gDNA that came from T cells, B-cell-depleted T cells, or PBMCs.

Comments on this clone: One end of the junction varies from germline; a read error may be responsible.

Sequencing used immunoSEQ multiplex PCR; TCRdb keeps in-frame clones, though not all of them. The repertoire holds tens of thousands of clones, roughly 89% seen once, with approximately 2.8% in the top ten. The sequence came from a man aged 50-59 years with active COVID-19. Sequencing used peripheral blood.

The CDR3 sequence: CASSYGVRAGAPTF. The CDR3 DNA sequence: TGTGCCAGCAGTTACGGGGTTCGGGCGGGGGCGCCAACCTTC. This chain joins TRBV6-6 and TRBJ2-7, with a tentative D call TRBD2 (7 bases). Germline V gene lookup returns CDR1 MNHNY and CDR2 SVGAGI (reference sequence). CDR3 length equals 14 residues.